The entry below describes one T cell receptor (beta chain). Its specificity is not known. TCRdb passed the 5' RACE reads through MiXCR, listing each CDR3 protein once. Altogether 1.5 million to 2 million distinct CDR3 sequences are present, around 29% being singletons, with the ten largest covering 0.27%. The data originate from a study of identical twins. Whole-study results and caveats: A partial confounding effect on zero-insertion analyses could come from invariant MAIT and iNKT cells.

V dropped 1 base and J dropped 4 bases, with 15 bases sitting between them. The CDR3 consists of 16 residues. Germline V CDR1 and CDR2: MNHEY, SMNVEV (reference sequence). The chain joins TRBV27 to TRBJ2-3; weak D call: TRBD1 (6 bases). What was sequenced was cord blood. This receptor was identified in a newborn girl in good health. CDR3 coding DNA: TGTGCCAGCAGTTTATTCCCCAGGGGCTTTCCAGATACGCAGTATTTT. Protein product: CASSLFPRGFPDTQYF.